These 28 T cell receptor beta chains were all obtained from the same sample, sequenced in a study of OX40 agonist ivuxolimab in advanced cancers. Profiled with immunoSEQ multiplex PCR; TCRdb holds only in-frame clones, not every one. The data contain tens of thousands of clones, about 90% of them singletons. The material was CD4+ or CD8+ T cells sorted from blood, obtained in a trial of the OX40 agonist ivuxolimab. Source of these receptors: an adult with an advanced solid tumor such as melanoma, head and neck, liver or kidney cancer.

V is TRBV18 and J is TRBJ1-2; D not certain. There are 13 residues in the CDR3. Trimming took off 5 bases at V and 0 bases at J, with 7 bases between the two ends. Germline V gene lookup returns CDR1 KGHSH and CDR2 LQKENI. CDR3 DNA: TGTGCCAGCTCAGCAGACACTAACTATGGCTACACCTTC. Its protein is CASSADTNYGYTF.

The DNA of the CDR3 is TGTGCCAGCAGCCGATGGGACAGCCCGAACACCGGGGAGCTGTTTTTT. This sequence encodes CASSRWDSPNTGELFF. The chain is built from TRBV14 and TRBJ2-2; 7 bases match TRBD1. There are 16 residues in the CDR3. Per the germline V gene, CDR1 is SGHDN and CDR2 is FVKESK. V trimming: 4 bases; J trimming: 0 bases; junction bases outside the gene matches: 5.

V and J are TRBV10-1 and TRBJ2-5, with 9 bases identical to TRBD1. There are 16 residues in the CDR3. Trimming cost V 0 bases and J 5 bases; bases outside gene matches: 7. Germline values: CDR1 WNHNN, CDR2 SYGVQD (reference sequence). The CDR3 loop reads CASSESGTGSGETQYF. The CDR3, as DNA: TGCGCCAGCAGTGAGTCCGGGACAGGGTCGGGGGAGACCCAGTACTTC.

The chain has TRBV7-8 and TRBJ2-1; perhaps TRBD1 as D (5 bases). The CDR3 loop spans 17 amino acids. V dropped 0 bases and J dropped 1 base, with 13 bases sitting between them. Germline loops: CDR1 SGHVS, CDR2 FQNEAQ. The CDR3 DNA reads as TGTGCCAGCAGCTTAGCGGCCCCAGGGTGGTCCTACAATGAGCAGTTCTTC. It specifies CASSLAAPGWSYNEQFF.

This clone was seen just once. The chain couples TRBV4-2 to TRBJ2-3; tentative D call: TRBD1 (6 bases). Germline lookup yields CDR1 LGHNA and CDR2 YNFKEQ. V dropped 5 bases and J dropped 4 bases, with 16 bases sitting between them. The CDR3 runs to 15 residues. CDR3 residues: CASSLNGGEADTQYF. The CDR3, as DNA: TGTGCCAGCAGCTTAAATGGGGGCGAGGCAGATACGCAGTATTTT.

This clone has just one count. As DNA, the CDR3 is TGTGCCAGCAGCTTATCCCCCGACATCTCGTCCTACAATGAGCAGTTCTTC. It yields the protein CASSLSPDISSYNEQFF. The chain employs TRBV11-2 and TRBJ2-1; D uncertain. The V gene's germline CDR1 is SGHAT and CDR2 FQNNGV. The CDR3 runs to 17 residues. The V and J ends lost 2 bases and 1 base respectively, with 15 bases between them.

The chain uses TRBV7-9 and TRBJ2-1; a possible D gene is TRBD2 (6 bases). The CDR3 has 15 amino acids. Germline V gene lookup returns CDR1 SEHNR and CDR2 FQNEAQ (reference sequence). Trimming cost V 5 bases and J 6 bases, with 17 bases left between them. The CDR3 region is CASSDYAGTANEQFF. The CDR3 nucleotides are TGTGCCAGCAGCGACTACGCCGGGACTGCCAATGAGCAGTTCTTC.

This sequence joins TRBV7-9 and TRBJ1-2, with TRBD1 as a possible D gene (6 bases). The CDR3 runs to 14 residues. Trimming took 0 bases from V and 8 from J, leaving 13 bases between them. Germline V lookup: CDR1 SEHNR, CDR2 FQNEAQ (reference sequence). The DNA for the CDR3 is TGTGCCAGCAGCTTAGCCCCCCAGGGGTCGGGCTACACCTTC. Translation: CASSLAPQGSGYTF.

This sequence joins TRBV30 and TRBJ2-7, with 8 positions matching TRBD2. This CDR3 spans 12 amino acids. The ends lost 3 bases at V and 6 bases at J; junction bases unmatched: 4. Germline V gene sequence: CDR1 GTSNPN, CDR2 SVGIG (reference sequence). The CDR3 nucleotides read TGTGCCTGGAGCCCTGGGACTAGCGAGCAGTACTTC. This codes for CAWSPGTSEQYF.

The genes are TRBV4-1 and TRBJ1-2; no reliable D call. The CDR3 covers 15 residues. V shed 0 bases and J shed 4 bases, with 12 bases lying between them. Germline CDR1 reads MGHRA; CDR2 reads YSYEKL. CDR3: CASSQDGSLAYGYTF. The DNA for the CDR3 is TGCGCCAGCAGCCAAGATGGATCCCTCGCCTATGGCTACACCTTC.

This clone has just one count. V and J are TRBV6-1 and TRBJ1-1, with D hard to call. CDR3 length equals 15 residues. Between the trimmed V and J ends, which lost 6 bases and 1 base, there was a span of 15 bases. Looked up from germline, CDR1 is MNHNS and CDR2 is SASEGT. CDR3 region: CASSAGPIGNTEAFF. CDR3 DNA sequence: TGTGCCAGCAGCGCCGGACCTATTGGGAACACTGAAGCTTTCTTT.

J is TRBJ2-7 and V is TRBV6-5; D not certain. Germline lookup yields CDR1 MNHEY and CDR2 SVGAGI. The CDR3 is 13 amino acids. V lost 2 bases and J 3 bases, leaving 8 bases between the germline ends. The CDR3 spells CASSYRADYEQYF. CDR3 DNA: TGTGCCAGCAGTTACAGGGCCGACTACGAGCAGTACTTC.

The V gene is TRBV18, the J gene TRBJ2-5, with 12 nucleotides matching TRBD2. Matching the DNA end better, TRBJ2-7 makes the J call doubtful. Germline CDR1 and CDR2: KGHSH and LQKENI. The CDR3 consists of 16 residues. CDR3 region: CASSPTSGRPSYEQYF. As DNA, the CDR3 is TGTGCCAGCTCACCAACTAGCGGGAGGCCCTCCTACGAGCAGTACTTC.

This sequence joins TRBV27 and TRBJ2-7; 7 bases match TRBD1. Germline values: CDR1 MNHEY, CDR2 SMNVEV (reference sequence). The ends lost 4 bases at V and 0 bases at J; junction bases unmatched: 6. The CDR3 runs 15 residues. In DNA form, the CDR3 reads TGTGCCAGCAGTTACCGGGACAGTAGCTCCTACGAGCAGTACTTC. This codes for CASSYRDSSSYEQYF.

This rearrangement joins TRBV4-1 to TRBJ2-7; 7 bases are shared with TRBD2. CDR1 is MGHRA and CDR2 is YSYEKL in the germline V gene. The CDR3 extends over 15 amino acids. Losses at the gene ends were 3 bases for V and 5 bases for J; bases not matched to a gene: 10. The CDR3 DNA reads TGCGCCAGCAGCCAGCAGAGGGCGGGAGACAACGAGCAGTACTTC. Translation gives CASSQQRAGDNEQYF.

The chain combines TRBV7-9 with TRBJ1-2, with D possibly matching TRBD1 (5 bases). The CDR3 is made up of 14 amino acids. Trimming pared 5 bases from V and 4 bases from J, leaving 14 bases between. Germline V lookup: CDR1 SEHNR, CDR2 FQNEAQ (reference sequence). CDR3 loop: CASSLTGTFYGYTF. DNA for the CDR3: TGTGCCAGCAGCCTTACCGGGACCTTCTATGGCTACACCTTC.

The V and J genes are TRBV27 and TRBJ2-1; a possible D gene is TRBD2 (5 bases). The V gene's germline CDR1 is MNHEY and CDR2 SMNVEV (reference sequence). V was pared by 7 bases and J by 6 bases, with 10 bases between. The CDR3 loop spans 12 amino acids. The CDR3 loop reads CASKLGGNEQFF. The CDR3 DNA reads as TGTGCCAGCAAACTCGGAGGCAATGAGCAGTTCTTC.

The V call is TRBV18, the J call TRBJ2-3; D perhaps matches TRBD2 (6 bases). CDR3 length: 16 residues. From germline, CDR1 is KGHSH and CDR2 LQKENI. Trimming took off 0 bases at V and 8 bases at J, with 18 bases between the two ends. The CDR3 spells CASSPPEGRRRITQYF. The CDR3 nucleotides are TGTGCCAGCTCACCACCTGAGGGGAGGAGGAGGATTACGCAGTATTTT. The complete variable domain, with remaining parts taken from reference TRBV18 and TRBJ2-3, reads NAGVMQNPRHLVRRRGQEARLRCSPMKGHSHVYWYRQLPEEGLKFMVYLQKENIIDESGMPKERFSAEFPKEGPSILRIQQVVRGDSAAYFCASSPPEGRRRITQYFGPGTRLTVL.

This chain joins TRBV5-6 and TRBJ2-7; D possibly corresponds to TRBD2 (6 bases). V was clipped by 2 bases and J by 2 bases, with 11 bases between them. The CDR3 contains 14 residues. Germline CDR1 SGHDT, CDR2 YYEEEE. In nucleotides, the CDR3 is TGTGCCAGCAGCTTAGGACTATCCCCCTACGAGCAGTACTTC. Amino acid sequence: CASSLGLSPYEQYF.

The chain has TRBV5-5 and TRBJ2-1; a possible D gene is TRBD2 (5 bases). Germline CDR1 and CDR2: SGHKS and YYEKEE (reference sequence). This CDR3 contains 16 residues. The V gene lost 0 bases and the J gene lost 0 bases, with 10 bases spanning the gap. The CDR3 region has the DNA TGTGCCAGCAGCTTGGAGCCGGGGAGCTCCTACAATGAGCAGTTCTTC. Its protein is CASSLEPGSSYNEQFF.

This sequence joins TRBV5-1 and TRBJ2-7; D remains unclear. With 4 bases removed from V and 4 bases from J, the gap between germline ends came to 15 bases. Germline CDR1 reads SGHRS; CDR2 reads YFSETQ. CDR3 length equals 14 residues. This CDR3 is CASSAVGRGYEQYF. The CDR3 region has the DNA TGCGCCAGCAGCGCCGTGGGCAGAGGATACGAGCAGTACTTC.

This clone has more than one count but fewer than ten. The genes are TRBV11-2 and TRBJ2-1; a possible D gene is TRBD1 (7 bases). The ends were cut back, 4 bases at V and 6 bases at J, with 13 bases in the middle. Germline V gene lookup returns CDR1 SGHAT and CDR2 FQNNGV. This CDR3 is built from 14 residues. DNA for the CDR3: TGTGCCAGCAGCTCTGCGCAGGGGGGCAATGAGCAGTTCTTC. This sequence encodes CASSSAQGGNEQFF.

Comment on this clone: Compared with germline, one end of the junction differs, possibly owing to a read error. The CDR3 nucleotides read TGTGCTAGCAGTCCAGGGTTGGGGAATGAGCAGTTCTTC. It yields the protein CASSPGLGNEQFF. J is TRBJ2-1 and V is TRBV7-7; TRBD1 might be the D (5 bases). CDR1 SSHAT and CDR2 FNYEAQ come from the germline V gene (reference sequence). The CDR3 loop spans 13 amino acids.

This clone was observed a single time. The chain carries TRBV11-2 and TRBJ2-5, with 8 bases fitting TRBD2. Germline assignment: CDR1 SGHAT and CDR2 FQNNGV. This CDR3 comprises 13 residues. J gave up 5 bases and V 4 bases, and 3 bases lay outside the gene matches. The CDR3 coding sequence is TGTGCCAGCAGCTCTCGACTAGCGGAGACCCAGTACTTC. Its translation: CASSSRLAETQYF.

V usage is TRBV7-2 and J usage is TRBJ2-3, with D perhaps TRBD2 (6 bases). V was trimmed by 5 bases and J by 5 bases, leaving 20 bases between them. CDR1 and CDR2 (germline): SGHTA, FQGNSA. The length of the CDR3 is 16 residues. The CDR3, as DNA: TGTGCCAGCAGCCCTTTTTCGGGAGCGTCCCTAGATACGCAGTATTTT. It specifies CASSPFSGASLDTQYF.

In this sample, this clone turned up once. The rearrangement links TRBV6-1 to TRBJ1-1, with D tentatively TRBD1 (5 bases). This CDR3 has 13 residues. Deletions cut 6 bases from V and 7 bases from J, with 15 bases between. Germline V gene lookup returns CDR1 MNHNS and CDR2 SASEGT. The CDR3 loop is CASSITGFGEAFF. For the CDR3, the DNA is TGTGCCAGCAGCATAACAGGCTTTGGTGAAGCTTTCTTT.

The J gene is TRBJ2-7, the V gene TRBV30, with TRBD2 as a possible D gene (6 bases). V lost 2 bases and J 4 bases, leaving 12 bases between the germline ends. Germline values: CDR1 GTSNPN, CDR2 SVGIG (reference sequence). The CDR3 loop spans 13 amino acids. The CDR3 DNA follows: TGTGCCTGGAGTAGAGGAGGGGTGTACGAGCAGTACTTC. Translated: CAWSRGGVYEQYF.

This chain links TRBV5-1 with TRBJ2-1; 7 bases line up with TRBD1. The CDR3 is made up of 16 amino acids. V gave up 0 bases and J gave up 5 bases; unmatched junction bases: 8. Germline CDR1 and CDR2: SGHRS and YFSETQ. The CDR3 region has the DNA TGCGCCAGCAGCTTGGCCCGGGACAGAAGTGACAATGAGCAGTTCTTC. Residues: CASSLARDRSDNEQFF.